The source of this T cell receptor (beta chain) is a study of technical replicates of blood from several donors. Libraries were prepared by immunoSEQ multiplex PCR; TCRdb keeps only in-frame clonotypes and omits some of them. The sample lists about 84,000 clones, just over 90% occurring once. Trimming pared 2 bases from V and 3 bases from J, leaving 13 bases between. The germline V gene encodes CDR1 KGHSH and CDR2 LQKENI. This CDR3 has 15 residues. The specimen was T cells isolated from PBMCs. This rearrangement joins TRBV18 to TRBJ1-2, with D perhaps matching TRBD1 (5 bases). This TCR came from a human donor in good health. The CDR3 nucleotides read TGTGCCAGCTCACCAGGGGCAGGGTCGGACTATGGCTACACCTTC. This sequence encodes CASSPGAGSDYGYTF.